This T cell receptor beta chain was found in a study of T cell responses to AZD1222 COVID-19 vaccine (dated by TCRdb to 2020 to 2023). Describing the broader study: AZD1222 recipients given second doses at about 4 weeks or at about 12 weeks were pooled, since spike-specific TCR depth and breadth were not found to differ between the two schedules. TCR sequencing covered 233 trial participants: 200 to 220 given two doses of AZD1222 and some 25 given two doses of MenACWY control vaccine. Enrollment into the trials was organized by age into subgroups of 18-55, 56-69 and 70-plus years, and those subgroups contained roughly 150, 30 and 60 TCR-sequenced participants, respectively. Findings and caveats that apply to the study as a whole: Spike-specific TCR breadth and depth rose significantly after two AZD1222 doses compared with day 0 and with MenACWY recipients. Most participants were white British and females outnumbered males, and the authors suggested that clonal diversity may have been underestimated. Reportedly, almost half of the unique spike-specific TCRs recognized epitopes lying outside the regions that are mutated in the B.1.351 and B.1.1.7 variants. Because no day 14 peak-response samples were available, the repertoires could be characterized only after the peak T cell response. The vaccine-associated CD4 TCRs covered the entire spike protein, and the dominant responses fell in regions 160-218 and 743-854. The 56-69-year group was small, and its depth increase did not reach significance, likely because of low power. Conclusions about previously exposed vaccinees are limited because only five to seven AZD1222 recipients were SARS-CoV-2 seropositive at baseline.

The CDR3 regions of human TCRbeta chains were analyzed by immunosequencing. On the authors' methods: Repertoire TCRs were matched against a reference library of SARS-CoV-2-specific TCRs generated with the MIRA antigen-specificity platform. Breadth was defined as the fraction of unique TCRs that were SARS-CoV-2-associated, and depth was defined as the fraction of total T cells that were SARS-CoV-2-associated. Using the MIRA data, every spike-specific TCR was mapped to the spike region that the TCR reacted to and assigned to either a CD4 or a CD8 class. Log10-transformed breadth and depth values were compared by one-way ANOVA with Sidak's multiple comparisons tests. TCRdb took over this immuneACCESS table, retaining in-frame rearrangements with V and J assigned. Such tables are incomplete; in checked studies, under half of the missing clones stem from an unresolved V gene, and the remainder is unexplained. V, J and clone size derive from that table, while D and trimming were established from the DNA sequence. For this sample there are more than 95,000 clones; 75% to 90% appear just once. Of the sample, 8% to 9% is held by the ten largest clones.

The time point label corresponds to: baseline before first vaccination. Samples from vaccinated people were obtained from the UK trials COV001 and COV002, which included a single-blind randomized controlled phase 2/3 trial of AZD1222 (ChAdOx1 nCoV-19) in healthy adults. For TCRbeta chain sequencing, PBMC samples from trial participants were taken at day 0 and at day 28 after the second dose. This clone appeared a few times. No cognate antigen has been identified for it. No much larger clone is present one base from it, and per-base qualities are unavailable. Per the germline V gene, MNHEY is the CDR1 and SVGAGI is the CDR2. The CDR3 numbers 15 residues from cysteine through phenylalanine. Only the CDR3 DNA is retained, 45 bases long and in frame from the first base. Cut back by 2 bases and 5 bases, the V and J ends lie 13 bases apart.

This sequence uses TRBV6-5 and TRBJ1-5; perhaps TRBD1 is the D gene, with 5 bases matching. The sequences come from peripheral blood, collected on day 0 of AZD1222 vaccination. This TCR was recovered from an adult in good health. In nucleotides, the sequence is TGTGCCAGCAGTTACAACAGGCCATACGATCAGCCCCAGCATTTT. It translates to CASSYNRPYDQPQHF.